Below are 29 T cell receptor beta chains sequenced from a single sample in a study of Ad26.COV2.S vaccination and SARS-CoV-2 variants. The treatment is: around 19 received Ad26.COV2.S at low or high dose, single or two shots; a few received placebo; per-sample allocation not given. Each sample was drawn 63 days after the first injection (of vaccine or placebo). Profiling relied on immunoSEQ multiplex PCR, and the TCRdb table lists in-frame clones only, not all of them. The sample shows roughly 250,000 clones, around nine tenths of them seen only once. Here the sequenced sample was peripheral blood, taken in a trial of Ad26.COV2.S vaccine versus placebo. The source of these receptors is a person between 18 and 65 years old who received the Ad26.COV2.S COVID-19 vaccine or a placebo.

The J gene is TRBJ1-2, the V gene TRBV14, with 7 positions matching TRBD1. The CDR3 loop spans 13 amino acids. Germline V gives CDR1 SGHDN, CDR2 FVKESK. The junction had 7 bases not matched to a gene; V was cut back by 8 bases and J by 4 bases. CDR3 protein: CASGRDRSYGYTF. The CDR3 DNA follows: TGTGCCAGCGGCAGGGACAGATCCTATGGCTACACCTTC.

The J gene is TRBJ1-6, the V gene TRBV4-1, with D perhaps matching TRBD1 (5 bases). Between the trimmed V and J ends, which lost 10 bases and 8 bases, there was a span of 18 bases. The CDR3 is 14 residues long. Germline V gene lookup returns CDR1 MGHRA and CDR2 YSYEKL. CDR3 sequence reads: CATHRGTMDSPLHF. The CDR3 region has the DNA TGCGCCACCCACCGAGGGACGATGGATTCACCCCTCCACTTT.

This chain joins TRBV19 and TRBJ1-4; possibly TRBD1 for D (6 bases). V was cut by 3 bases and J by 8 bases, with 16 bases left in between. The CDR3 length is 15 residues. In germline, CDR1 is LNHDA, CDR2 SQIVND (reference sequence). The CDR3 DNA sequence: TGTGCCAGTAGTATCGTCCCAGGGGACGTGGAAAAACTGTTTTTT. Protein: CASSIVPGDVEKLFF.

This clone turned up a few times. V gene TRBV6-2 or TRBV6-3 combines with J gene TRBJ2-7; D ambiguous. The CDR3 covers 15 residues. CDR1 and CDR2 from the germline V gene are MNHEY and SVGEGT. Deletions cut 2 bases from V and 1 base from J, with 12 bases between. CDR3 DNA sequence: TGTGCCAGCAGTTACAAGGTGTCAGAATCCTACGAGCAGTACGTC. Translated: CASSYKVSESYEQYV.

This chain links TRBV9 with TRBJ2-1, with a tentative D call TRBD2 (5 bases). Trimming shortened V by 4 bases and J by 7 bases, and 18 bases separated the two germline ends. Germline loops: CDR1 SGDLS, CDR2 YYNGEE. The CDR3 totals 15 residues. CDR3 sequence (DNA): TGTGCCAGCAGCAAGGCGGGTGTCAGTTGGAATGAGCAGTTCTTC. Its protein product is CASSKAGVSWNEQFF.

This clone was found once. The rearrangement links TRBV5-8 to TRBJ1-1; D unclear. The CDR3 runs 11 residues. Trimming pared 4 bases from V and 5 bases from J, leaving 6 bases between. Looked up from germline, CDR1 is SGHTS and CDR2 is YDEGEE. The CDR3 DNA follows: TGTGCCAGCAGCCTTGGGACTGAAGCTTTCTTT. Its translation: CASSLGTEAFF.

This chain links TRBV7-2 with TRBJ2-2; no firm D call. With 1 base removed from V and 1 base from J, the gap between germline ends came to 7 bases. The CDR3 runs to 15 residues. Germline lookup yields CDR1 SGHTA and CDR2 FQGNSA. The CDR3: CASSLVGWNTGELFF. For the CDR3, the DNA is TGTGCCAGCAGCTTAGTAGGGTGGAACACCGGGGAGCTGTTTTTT. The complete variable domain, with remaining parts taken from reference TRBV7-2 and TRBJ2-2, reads GAGVSQSPSNKVTEKGKDVELRCDPISGHTALYWYRQSLGQGLEFLIYFQGNSAPDKSGLPSDRFSAERTGGSVSTLTIQRTQQEDSAVYLCASSLVGWNTGELFFGEGSRLTVL.

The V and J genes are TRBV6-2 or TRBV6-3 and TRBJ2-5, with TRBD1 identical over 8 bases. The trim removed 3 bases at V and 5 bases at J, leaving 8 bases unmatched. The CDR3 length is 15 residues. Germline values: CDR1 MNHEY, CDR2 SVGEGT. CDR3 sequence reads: CASSYLQGAWETQYF. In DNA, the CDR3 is TGTGCCAGCAGTTATCTCCAGGGGGCCTGGGAGACCCAGTACTTC.

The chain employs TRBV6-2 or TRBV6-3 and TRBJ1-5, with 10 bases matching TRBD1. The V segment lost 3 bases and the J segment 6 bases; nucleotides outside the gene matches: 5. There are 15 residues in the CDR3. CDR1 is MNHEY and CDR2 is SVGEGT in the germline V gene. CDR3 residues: CASSYTGTGVQPQHF. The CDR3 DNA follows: TGTGCCAGCAGTTATACCGGGACAGGGGTTCAGCCCCAGCATTTT.

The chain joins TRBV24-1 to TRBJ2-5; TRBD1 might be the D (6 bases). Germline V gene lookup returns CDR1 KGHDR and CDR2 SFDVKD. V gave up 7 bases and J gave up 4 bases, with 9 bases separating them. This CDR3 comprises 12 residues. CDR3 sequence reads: CATSLRGETQYF. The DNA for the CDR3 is TGTGCCACCAGCCTCAGGGGAGAGACCCAGTACTTC.

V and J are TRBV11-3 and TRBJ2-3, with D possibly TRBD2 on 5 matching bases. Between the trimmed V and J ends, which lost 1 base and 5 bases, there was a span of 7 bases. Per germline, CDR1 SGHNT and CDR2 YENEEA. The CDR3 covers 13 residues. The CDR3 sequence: CASSLGGVDTQYF. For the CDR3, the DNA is TGTGCCAGCAGCTTAGGGGGAGTAGATACGCAGTATTTT.

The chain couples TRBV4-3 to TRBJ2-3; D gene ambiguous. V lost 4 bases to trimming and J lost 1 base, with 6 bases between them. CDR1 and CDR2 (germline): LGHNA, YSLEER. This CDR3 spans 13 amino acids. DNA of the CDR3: TGCGCCAGCAGCCCTGGCGGCACAGATACGCAGTATTTT. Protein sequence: CASSPGGTDTQYF.

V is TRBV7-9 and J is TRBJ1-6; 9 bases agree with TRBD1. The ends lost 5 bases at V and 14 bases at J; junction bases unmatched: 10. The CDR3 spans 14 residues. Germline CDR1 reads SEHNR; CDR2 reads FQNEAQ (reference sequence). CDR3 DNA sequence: TGTGCCAGCAGCCCCGGGACAGGGTTCGGGGCCCTCCACTTT. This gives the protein CASSPGTGFGALHF.

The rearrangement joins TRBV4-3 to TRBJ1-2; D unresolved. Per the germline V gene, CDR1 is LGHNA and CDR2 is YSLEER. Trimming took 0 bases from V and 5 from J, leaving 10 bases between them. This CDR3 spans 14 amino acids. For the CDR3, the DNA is TGCGCCAGCAGCCAAGATAGGGAACCGTATGGCTACACCTTC. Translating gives CASSQDREPYGYTF.

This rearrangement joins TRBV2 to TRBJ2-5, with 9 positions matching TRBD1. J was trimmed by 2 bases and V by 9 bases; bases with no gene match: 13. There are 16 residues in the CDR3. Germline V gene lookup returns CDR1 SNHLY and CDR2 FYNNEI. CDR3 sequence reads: CASHRGPNGAQETQYF. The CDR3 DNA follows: TGTGCCAGTCACAGGGGGCCGAACGGGGCTCAAGAGACCCAGTACTTC.

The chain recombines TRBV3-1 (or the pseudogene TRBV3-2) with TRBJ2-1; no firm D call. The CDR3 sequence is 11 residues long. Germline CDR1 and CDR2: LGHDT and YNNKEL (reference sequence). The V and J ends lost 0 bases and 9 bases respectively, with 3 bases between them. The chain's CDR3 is CASSQEVEQFF. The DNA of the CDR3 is TGTGCCAGCAGCCAAGAAGTTGAGCAGTTCTTC.

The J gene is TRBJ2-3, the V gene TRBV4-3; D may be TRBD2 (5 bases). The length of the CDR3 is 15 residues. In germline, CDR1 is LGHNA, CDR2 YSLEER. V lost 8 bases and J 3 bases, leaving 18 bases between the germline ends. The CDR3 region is CASGSGKSRTDTQYF. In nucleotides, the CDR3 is TGCGCCAGCGGGAGTGGCAAAAGCCGTACAGATACGCAGTATTTT.

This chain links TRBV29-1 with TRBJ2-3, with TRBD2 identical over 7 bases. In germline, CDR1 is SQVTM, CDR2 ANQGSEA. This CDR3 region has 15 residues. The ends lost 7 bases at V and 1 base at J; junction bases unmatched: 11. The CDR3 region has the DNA TGCAGCGGCGCTGTTGGGAGGGGTGGCACAGATACGCAGTATTTT. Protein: CSGAVGRGGTDTQYF.

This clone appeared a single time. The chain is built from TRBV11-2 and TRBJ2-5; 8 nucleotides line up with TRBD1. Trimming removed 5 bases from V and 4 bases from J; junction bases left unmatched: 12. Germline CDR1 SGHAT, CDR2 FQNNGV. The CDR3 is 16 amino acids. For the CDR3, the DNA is TGTGCCAGCAGCGGAGGCAGGGGGCTGGGGCGAGAGACCCAGTACTTC. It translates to CASSGGRGLGRETQYF.

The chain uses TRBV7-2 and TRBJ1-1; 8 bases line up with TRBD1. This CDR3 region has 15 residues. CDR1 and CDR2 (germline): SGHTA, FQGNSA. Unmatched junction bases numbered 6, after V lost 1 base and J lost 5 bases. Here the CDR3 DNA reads TGTGCCAGCAGCTTAGGTCAGGGGGCGCGTACTGAAGCTTTCTTT. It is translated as CASSLGQGARTEAFF. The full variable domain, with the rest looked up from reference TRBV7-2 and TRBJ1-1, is GAGVSQSPSNKVTEKGKDVELRCDPISGHTALYWYRQSLGQGLEFLIYFQGNSAPDKSGLPSDRFSAERTGGSVSTLTIQRTQQEDSAVYLCASSLGQGARTEAFFGQGTRLTVV.

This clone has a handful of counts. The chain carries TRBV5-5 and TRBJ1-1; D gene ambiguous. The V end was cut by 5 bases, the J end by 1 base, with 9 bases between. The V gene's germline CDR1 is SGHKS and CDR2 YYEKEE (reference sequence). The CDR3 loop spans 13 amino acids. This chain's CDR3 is CASRTSRNTEAFF. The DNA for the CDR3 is TGTGCCAGCAGAACGTCCCGGAACACTGAAGCTTTCTTT.

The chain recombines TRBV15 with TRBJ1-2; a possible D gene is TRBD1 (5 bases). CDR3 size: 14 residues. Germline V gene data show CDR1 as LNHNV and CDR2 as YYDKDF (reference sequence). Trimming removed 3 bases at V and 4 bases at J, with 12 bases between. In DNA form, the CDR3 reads TGTGCCACCAGCAGGGCAGGGTTCTTCTATGGCTACACCTTC. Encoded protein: CATSRAGFFYGYTF.

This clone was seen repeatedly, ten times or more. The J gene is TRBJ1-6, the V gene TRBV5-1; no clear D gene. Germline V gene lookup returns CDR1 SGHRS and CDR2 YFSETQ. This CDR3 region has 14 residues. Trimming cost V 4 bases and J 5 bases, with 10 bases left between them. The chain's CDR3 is CASSVGRNNSPLHF. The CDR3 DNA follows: TGCGCCAGCAGCGTCGGACGGAATAATTCACCCCTCCACTTT.

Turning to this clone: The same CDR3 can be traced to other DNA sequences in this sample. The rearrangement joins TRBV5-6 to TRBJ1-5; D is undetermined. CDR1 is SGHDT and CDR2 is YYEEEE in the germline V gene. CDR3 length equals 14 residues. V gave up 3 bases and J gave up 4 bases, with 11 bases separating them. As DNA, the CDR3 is TGTGCCAGCAGCTCTAGACTGAGTAATCAGCCCCAGCATTTT. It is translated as CASSSRLSNQPQHF.

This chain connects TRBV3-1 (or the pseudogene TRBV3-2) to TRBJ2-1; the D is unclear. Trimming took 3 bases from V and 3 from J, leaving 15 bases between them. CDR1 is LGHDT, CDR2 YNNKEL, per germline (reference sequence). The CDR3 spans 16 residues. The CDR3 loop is CASSHSSTPDYNEQFF. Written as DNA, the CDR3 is TGTGCCAGCAGCCACTCTAGTACCCCCGACTACAATGAGCAGTTCTTC.

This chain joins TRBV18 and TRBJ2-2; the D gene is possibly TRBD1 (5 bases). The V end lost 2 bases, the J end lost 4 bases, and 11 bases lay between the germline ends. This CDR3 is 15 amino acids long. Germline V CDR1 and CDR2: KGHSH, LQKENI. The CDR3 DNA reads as TGTGCCAGCTCACCAGTTTGGGGCAGCACCGGGGAGCTGTTTTTT. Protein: CASSPVWGSTGELFF.

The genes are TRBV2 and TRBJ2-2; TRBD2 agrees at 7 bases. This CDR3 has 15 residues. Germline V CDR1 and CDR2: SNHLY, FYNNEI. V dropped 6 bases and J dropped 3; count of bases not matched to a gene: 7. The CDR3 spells CASSRASGYTGELFF. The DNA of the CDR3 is TGTGCCAGCAGCAGGGCTAGCGGATACACCGGGGAGCTGTTTTTT.

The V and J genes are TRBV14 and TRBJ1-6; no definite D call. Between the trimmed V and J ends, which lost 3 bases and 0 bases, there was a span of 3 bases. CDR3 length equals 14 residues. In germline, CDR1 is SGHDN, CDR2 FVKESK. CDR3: CASSQSSYNSPLHF. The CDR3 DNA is TGTGCCAGCAGCCAGAGCTCCTATAATTCACCCCTCCACTTT.

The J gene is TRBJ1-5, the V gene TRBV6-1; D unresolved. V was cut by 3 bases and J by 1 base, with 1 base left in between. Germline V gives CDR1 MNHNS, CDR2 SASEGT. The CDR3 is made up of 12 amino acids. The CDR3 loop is CASSDSNQPQHF. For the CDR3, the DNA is TGTGCCAGCAGTGACAGCAATCAGCCCCAGCATTTT.